This T cell receptor (beta chain) stems from a study of beta chain features in type 1 diabetes. Notes on the study in general: Individuals with type 1 diabetes displayed fewer insertions and more deletions at VDJ junctions.

Germline-derived CDR1 and CDR2 are GTSNPN and SVGIG (reference sequence). The CDR3 totals 11 residues. V was cut by 5 bases and J by 5 bases, with 9 bases left in between. Every bit of the isolated RNA underwent reverse transcription, so sequencing read expressed TCRB transcripts. Profiling relied on immunoSEQ multiplex PCR, and the TCRdb table lists in-frame clones only, not all of them. The sample lists more than 300,000 clones, roughly 12% occurring once. This clone has a handful of counts. Antigen: not known. The chain is built from TRBV30 and TRBJ1-2, with unresolved D. The specimen sequenced was naive CD4+ T cells from blood. The receptor's source is a man aged 18 to 30 in good health. The CDR3 DNA is TGTGCCTGGTCGCAGGTATATGGCTACACCTTC. Its translation: CAWSQVYGYTF.